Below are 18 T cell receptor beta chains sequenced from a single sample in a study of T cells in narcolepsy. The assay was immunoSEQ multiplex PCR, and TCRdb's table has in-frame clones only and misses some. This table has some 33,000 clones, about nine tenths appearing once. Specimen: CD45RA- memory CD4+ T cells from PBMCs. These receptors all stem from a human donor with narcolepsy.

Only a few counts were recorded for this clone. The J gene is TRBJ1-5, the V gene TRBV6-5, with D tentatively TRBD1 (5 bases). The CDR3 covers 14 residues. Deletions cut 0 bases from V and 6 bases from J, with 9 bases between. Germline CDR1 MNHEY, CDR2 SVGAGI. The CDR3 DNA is TGTGCCAGCAGTTACTCGGGGGGGGGTCAGCCCCAGCATTTT. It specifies CASSYSGGGQPQHF.

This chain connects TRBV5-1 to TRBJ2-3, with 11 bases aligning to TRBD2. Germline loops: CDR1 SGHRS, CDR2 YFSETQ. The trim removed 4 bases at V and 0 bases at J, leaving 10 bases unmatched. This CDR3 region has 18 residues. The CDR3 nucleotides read TGCGCCAGCAGCATTGGACTAGCGGGTCCGCGGAGCACAGATACGCAGTATTTT. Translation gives CASSIGLAGPRSTDTQYF.

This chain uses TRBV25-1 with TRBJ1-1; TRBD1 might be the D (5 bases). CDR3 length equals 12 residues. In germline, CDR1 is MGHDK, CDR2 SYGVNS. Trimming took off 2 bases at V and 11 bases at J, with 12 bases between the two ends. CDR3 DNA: TGTGCCAGCAGTGAAAGACAGCGACCGGCTTTCTTT. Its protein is CASSERQRPAFF.

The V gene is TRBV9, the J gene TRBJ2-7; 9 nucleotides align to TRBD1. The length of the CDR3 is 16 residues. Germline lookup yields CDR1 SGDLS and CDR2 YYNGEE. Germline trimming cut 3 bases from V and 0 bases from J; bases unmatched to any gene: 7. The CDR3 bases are TGTGCCAGCAGCGAGAGGGACAGGGTCTCCTCCTACGAGCAGTACTTC. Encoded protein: CASSERDRVSSYEQYF.

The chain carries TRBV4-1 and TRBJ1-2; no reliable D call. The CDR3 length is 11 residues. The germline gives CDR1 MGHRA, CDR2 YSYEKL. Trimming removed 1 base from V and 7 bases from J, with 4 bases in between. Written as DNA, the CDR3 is TGCGCCAGCAGCCAAGCGAGTGGCTACACCTTC. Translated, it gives CASSQASGYTF.

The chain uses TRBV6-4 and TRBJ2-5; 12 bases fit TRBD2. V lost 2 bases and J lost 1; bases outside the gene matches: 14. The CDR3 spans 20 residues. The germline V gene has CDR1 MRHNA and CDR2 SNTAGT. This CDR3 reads CASSDRSLAGGNNFQETQYF. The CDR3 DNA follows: TGTGCCAGCAGTGACAGAAGCCTAGCGGGGGGGAACAATTTCCAAGAGACCCAGTACTTC.

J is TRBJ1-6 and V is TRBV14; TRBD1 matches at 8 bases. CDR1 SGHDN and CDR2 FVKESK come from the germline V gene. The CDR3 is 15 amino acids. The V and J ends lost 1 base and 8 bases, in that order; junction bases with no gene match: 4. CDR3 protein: CASSQVTGGHSPLHF. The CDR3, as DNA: TGTGCCAGCAGCCAAGTCACAGGGGGGCATTCACCCCTCCACTTT.

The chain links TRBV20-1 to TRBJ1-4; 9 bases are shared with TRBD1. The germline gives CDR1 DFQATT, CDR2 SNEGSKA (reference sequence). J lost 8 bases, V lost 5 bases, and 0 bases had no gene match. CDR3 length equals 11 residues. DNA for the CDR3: TGCAGTGCTGACAGGGGGGAAAAACTGTTTTTT. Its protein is CSADRGEKLFF.

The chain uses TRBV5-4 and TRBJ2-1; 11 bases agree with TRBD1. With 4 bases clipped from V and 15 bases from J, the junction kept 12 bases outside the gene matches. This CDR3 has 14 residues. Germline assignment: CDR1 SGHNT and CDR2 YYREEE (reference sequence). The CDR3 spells CASSRDRGISFAFF. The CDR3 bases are TGTGCCAGCAGCCGGGACAGGGGGATCTCCTTCGCGTTCTTC.

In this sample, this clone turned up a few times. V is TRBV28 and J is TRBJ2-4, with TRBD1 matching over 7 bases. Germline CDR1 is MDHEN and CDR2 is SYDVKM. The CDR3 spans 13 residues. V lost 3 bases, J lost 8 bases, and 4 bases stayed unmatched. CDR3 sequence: CASSFPTGDIQYF. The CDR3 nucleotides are TGTGCCAGCAGTTTCCCCACAGGGGACATTCAGTACTTC.

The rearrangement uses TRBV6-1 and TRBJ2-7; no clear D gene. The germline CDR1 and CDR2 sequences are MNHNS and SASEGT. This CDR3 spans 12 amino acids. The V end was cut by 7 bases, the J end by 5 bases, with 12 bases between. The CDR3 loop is CASTRGFHEQYF. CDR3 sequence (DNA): TGTGCCAGCACCCGAGGATTCCACGAGCAGTACTTC.

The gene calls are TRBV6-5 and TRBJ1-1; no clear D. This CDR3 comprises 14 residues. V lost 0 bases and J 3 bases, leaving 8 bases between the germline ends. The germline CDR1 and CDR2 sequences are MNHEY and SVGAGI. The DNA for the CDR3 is TGTGCCAGCAGTTACTCGACGGTTGACACTGAAGCTTTCTTT. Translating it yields CASSYSTVDTEAFF.

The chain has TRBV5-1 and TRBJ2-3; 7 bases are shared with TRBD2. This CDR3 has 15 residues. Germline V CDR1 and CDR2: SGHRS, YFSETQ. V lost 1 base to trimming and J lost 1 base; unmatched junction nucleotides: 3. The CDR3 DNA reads TGCGCCAGCAGCTTGCCTAGCGGTCGCACAGATACGCAGTATTTT. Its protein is CASSLPSGRTDTQYF.

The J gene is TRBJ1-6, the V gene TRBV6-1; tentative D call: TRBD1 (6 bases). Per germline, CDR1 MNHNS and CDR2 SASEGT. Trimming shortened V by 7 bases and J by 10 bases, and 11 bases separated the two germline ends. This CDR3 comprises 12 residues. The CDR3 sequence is CASKRGTSPLHF. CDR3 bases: TGTGCCAGCAAGCGGGGGACATCACCCCTCCACTTT.

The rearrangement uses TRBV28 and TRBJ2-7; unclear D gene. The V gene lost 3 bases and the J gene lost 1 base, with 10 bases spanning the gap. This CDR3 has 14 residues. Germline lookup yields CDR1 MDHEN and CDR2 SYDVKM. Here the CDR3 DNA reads TGTGCCAGCAGTTTCCAGTATCGGTCCTACGAGCAGTACTTC. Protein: CASSFQYRSYEQYF.

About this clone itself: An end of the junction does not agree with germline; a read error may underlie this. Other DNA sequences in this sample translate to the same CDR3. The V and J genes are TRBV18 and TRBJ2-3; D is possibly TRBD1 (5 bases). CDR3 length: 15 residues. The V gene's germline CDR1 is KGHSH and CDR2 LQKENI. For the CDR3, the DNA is TGCGCCAGCTCACCACGGCAGGGTAGCACAGATACGCAGTATTTT. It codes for CASSPRQGSTDTQYF.

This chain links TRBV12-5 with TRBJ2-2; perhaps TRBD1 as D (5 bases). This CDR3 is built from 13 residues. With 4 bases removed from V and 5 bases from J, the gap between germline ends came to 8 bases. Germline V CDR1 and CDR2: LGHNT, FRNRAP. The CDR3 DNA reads TGTGCTAGTGGTTCTCAGGGAACCGGGGAGCTGTTTTTT. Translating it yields CASGSQGTGELFF.

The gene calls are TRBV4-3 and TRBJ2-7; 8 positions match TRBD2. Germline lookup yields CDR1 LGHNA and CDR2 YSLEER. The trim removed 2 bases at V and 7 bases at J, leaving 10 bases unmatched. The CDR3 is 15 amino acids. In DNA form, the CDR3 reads TGCGCCAGCAGCCAAACTCTAGCGGGCCAGGGGGAGCAGTACTTC. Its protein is CASSQTLAGQGEQYF.